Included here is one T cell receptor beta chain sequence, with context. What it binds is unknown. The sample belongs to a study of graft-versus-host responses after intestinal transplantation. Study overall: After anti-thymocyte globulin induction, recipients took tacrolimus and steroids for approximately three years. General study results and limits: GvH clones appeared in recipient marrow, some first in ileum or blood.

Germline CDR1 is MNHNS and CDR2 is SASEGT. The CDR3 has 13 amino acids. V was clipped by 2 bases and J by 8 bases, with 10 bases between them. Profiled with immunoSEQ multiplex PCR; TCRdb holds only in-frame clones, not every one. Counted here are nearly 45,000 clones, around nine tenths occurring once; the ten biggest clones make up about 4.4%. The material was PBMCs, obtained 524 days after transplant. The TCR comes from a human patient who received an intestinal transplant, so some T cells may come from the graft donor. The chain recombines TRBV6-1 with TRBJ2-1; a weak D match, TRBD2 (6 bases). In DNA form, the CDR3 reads TGTGCCAGCAGTGAAACAGGAGGGGATGAGCAGTTCTTC. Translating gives CASSETGGDEQFF.